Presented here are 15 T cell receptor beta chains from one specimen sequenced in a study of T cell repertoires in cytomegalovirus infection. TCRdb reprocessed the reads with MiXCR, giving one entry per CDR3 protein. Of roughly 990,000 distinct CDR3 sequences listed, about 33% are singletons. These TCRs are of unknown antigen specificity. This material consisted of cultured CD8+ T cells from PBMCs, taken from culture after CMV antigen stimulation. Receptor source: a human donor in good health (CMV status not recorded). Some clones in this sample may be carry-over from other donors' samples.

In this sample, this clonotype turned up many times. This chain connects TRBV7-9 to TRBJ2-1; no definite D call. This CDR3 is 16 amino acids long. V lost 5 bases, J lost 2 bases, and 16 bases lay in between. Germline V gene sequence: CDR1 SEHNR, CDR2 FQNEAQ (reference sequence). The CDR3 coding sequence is TGTGCCAGCAGCCCCCCCGGGCTCCGAGCCTACAATGAGCAGTTCTTC. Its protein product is CASSPPGLRAYNEQFF.

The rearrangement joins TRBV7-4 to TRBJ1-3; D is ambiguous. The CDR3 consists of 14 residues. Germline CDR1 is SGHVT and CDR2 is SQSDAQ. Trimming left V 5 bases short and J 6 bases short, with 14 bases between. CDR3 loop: CASSPPVAENTIYF. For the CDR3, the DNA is TGTGCCAGCAGCCCGCCCGTTGCTGAAAACACCATATATTTT. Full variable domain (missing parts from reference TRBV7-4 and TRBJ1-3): GAGVSQSPRYKVAKRGRDVALRCDSISGHVTLYWYRQTLGQGSEVLTYSQSDAQRDKSGRPSGRFSAERPERSVSTLKIQRTEQGDSAVYLCASSPPVAENTIYFGEGSWLTVV.

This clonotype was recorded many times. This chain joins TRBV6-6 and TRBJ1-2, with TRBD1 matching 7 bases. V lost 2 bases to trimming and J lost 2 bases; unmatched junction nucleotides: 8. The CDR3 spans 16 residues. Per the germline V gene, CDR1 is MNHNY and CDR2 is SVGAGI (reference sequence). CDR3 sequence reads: CASSYPRGTENYGYTF. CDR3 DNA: TGTGCCAGCAGTTACCCCCGAGGGACAGAGAACTATGGCTACACCTTC.

The CDR3 here is CASSQRRREPQHF. CDR3 bases: TGTGCCAGCAGCCAACGTAGAAGGGAGCCCCAGCATTTT. The V gene is TRBV3-1, the J gene TRBJ1-5; D not resolved. The CDR3 covers 13 residues. Trimming left V 2 bases short and J 8 bases short, with 10 bases between. Germline lookup yields CDR1 LGHDT and CDR2 YNNKEL (reference sequence).

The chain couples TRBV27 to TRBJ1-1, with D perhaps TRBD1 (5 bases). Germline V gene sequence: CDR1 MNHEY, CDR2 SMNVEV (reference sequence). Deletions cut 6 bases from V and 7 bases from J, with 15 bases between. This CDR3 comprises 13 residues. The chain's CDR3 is CASSISGGVEAFF. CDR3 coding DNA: TGTGCCAGCAGCATTTCTGGGGGGGTTGAAGCTTTCTTT.

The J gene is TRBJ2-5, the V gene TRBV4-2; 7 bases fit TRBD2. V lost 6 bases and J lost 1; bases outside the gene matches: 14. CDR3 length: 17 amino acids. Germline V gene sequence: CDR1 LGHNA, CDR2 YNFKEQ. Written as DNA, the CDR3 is TGTGCCAGCAGTTTAGCGGGTCGGGGTTTTTCCCAAGAGACCCAGTACTTC. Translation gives CASSLAGRGFSQETQYF.

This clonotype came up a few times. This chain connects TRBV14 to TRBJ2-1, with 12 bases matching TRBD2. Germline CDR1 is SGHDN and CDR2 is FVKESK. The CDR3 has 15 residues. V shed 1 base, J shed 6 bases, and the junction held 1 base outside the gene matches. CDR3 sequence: CASSQGTSGVNEQFF. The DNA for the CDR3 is TGTGCCAGCAGCCAAGGGACTAGCGGGGTCAATGAGCAGTTCTTC.

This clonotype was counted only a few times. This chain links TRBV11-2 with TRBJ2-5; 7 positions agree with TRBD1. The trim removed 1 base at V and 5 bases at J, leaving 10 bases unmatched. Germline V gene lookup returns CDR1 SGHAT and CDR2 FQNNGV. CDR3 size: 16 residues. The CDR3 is CASSLGVGGVLETQYF. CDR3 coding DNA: TGTGCCAGCAGCTTAGGGGTAGGGGGCGTTCTGGAGACCCAGTACTTC.

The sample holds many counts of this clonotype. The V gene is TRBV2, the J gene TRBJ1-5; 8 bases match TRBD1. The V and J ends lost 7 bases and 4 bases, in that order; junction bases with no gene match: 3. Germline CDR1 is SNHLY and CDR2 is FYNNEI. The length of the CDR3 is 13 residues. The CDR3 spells CASMGQANQPQHF. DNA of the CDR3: TGTGCCAGCATGGGACAGGCTAATCAGCCCCAGCATTTT.

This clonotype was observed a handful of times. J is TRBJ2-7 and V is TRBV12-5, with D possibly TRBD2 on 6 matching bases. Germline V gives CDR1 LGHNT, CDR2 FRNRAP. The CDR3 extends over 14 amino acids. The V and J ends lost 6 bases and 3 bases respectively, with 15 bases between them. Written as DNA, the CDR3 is TGTGCTAGTGGCCCATCGGGACTCCTCTACGAGCAGTACTTC. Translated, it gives CASGPSGLLYEQYF.

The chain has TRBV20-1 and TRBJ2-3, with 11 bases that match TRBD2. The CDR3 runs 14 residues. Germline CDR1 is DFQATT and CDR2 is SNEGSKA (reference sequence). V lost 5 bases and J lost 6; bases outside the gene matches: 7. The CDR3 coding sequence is TGCAGTGCTCGGTATAGCGGGGGGGTCGATACGCAGTATTTT. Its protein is CSARYSGGVDTQYF.

This CDR3 is CASIQRGRDRADYEQYV. CDR3 in DNA: TGTGCCAGCATCCAAAGGGGACGAGACAGGGCGGACTACGAGCAGTACGTC. This chain joins TRBV28 and TRBJ2-7; 7 bases are shared with TRBD1. CDR3 length: 17 residues. V was clipped by 7 bases and J by 3 bases; unmatched bases: 18. The germline V gene has CDR1 MDHEN and CDR2 SYDVKM.

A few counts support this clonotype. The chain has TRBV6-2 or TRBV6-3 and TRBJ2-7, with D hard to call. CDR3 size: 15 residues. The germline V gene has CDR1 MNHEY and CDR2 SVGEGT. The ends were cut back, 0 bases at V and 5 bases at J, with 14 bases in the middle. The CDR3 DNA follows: TGTGCCAGCAGTTACTCCAGACGAAGGCTCCACGAGCAGTACTTC. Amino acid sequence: CASSYSRRRLHEQYF.

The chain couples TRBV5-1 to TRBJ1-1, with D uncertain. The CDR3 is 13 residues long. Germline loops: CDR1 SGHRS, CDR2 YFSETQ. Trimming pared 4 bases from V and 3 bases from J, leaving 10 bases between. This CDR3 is CASSREGYTEAFF. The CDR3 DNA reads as TGCGCCAGCAGCCGCGAAGGCTACACTGAAGCTTTCTTT.

The CDR3 sequence is CASSQESPGDTQYF. DNA of the CDR3: TGCGCCAGCAGCCAAGAATCCCCCGGAGATACGCAGTATTTT. The chain is built from TRBV4-1 and TRBJ2-3; D call uncertain. The CDR3 totals 14 residues. Germline V gene sequence: CDR1 MGHRA, CDR2 YSYEKL. V was cut by 0 bases and J by 5 bases, with 9 bases left in between.